These 18 T cell receptor beta chains were all obtained from the same sample, sequenced in a study of Graves' ophthalmopathy and Graves' hyperthyroidism. RNA transcripts yielded amplified TCR beta CDR3 regions. RT-PCR was first run with HTBI primers, then multiplex PCR in a second round. TCRdb recomputed calls from the multiplex PCR reads with MiXCR, one row per CDR3 protein. Here the sample spans about 1.2 million distinct CDR3 sequences, about 40% being singletons. The sample taken for sequencing was peripheral blood or thyroid tissue (not recorded which). All receptors come from an adult man with Graves' hyperthyroidism.

CDR3 DNA sequence: TGCGCCAGCAGCTTGGATGGACAGTGCACCGGGGAGCTGTTTTTT. This encodes CASSLDGQCTGELFF. The rearrangement uses TRBV5-1 and TRBJ2-2, with D possibly TRBD1 on 6 matching bases. The V gene's germline CDR1 is SGHRS and CDR2 YFSETQ. The V end lost 0 bases, the J end lost 4 bases, and 10 bases lay between the germline ends. This CDR3 has 15 amino acids.

This clonotype has ten or more counts. The V gene is TRBV19, the J gene TRBJ1-1, with D uncertain. V was pared by 7 bases and J by 2 bases, with 17 bases between. The CDR3 spans 15 residues. CDR1 and CDR2 (germline): LNHDA, SQIVND (reference sequence). The CDR3 sequence is CASIPVATRNTEAFF. Here the CDR3 DNA reads TGTGCCAGTATCCCAGTTGCGACCCGAAACACTGAAGCTTTCTTT.

The genes are TRBV2 and TRBJ2-2; D may correspond to TRBD1 or TRBD2 (5 bases each). The germline gives CDR1 SNHLY, CDR2 FYNNEI. V was clipped by 7 bases and J by 3 bases, with 21 bases between them. This CDR3 contains 17 residues. CDR3 sequence reads: CASTTTDSRGYTGELFF. Written as DNA, the CDR3 is TGTGCCAGCACCACAACTGACAGCCGGGGCTACACCGGGGAGCTGTTTTTT.

This clonotype appeared many times. The rearrangement joins TRBV10-1 to TRBJ2-2; no reliable D call. Germline values: CDR1 WNHNN, CDR2 SYGVQD (reference sequence). This CDR3 spans 14 amino acids. The V and J ends lost 8 bases and 5 bases respectively, with 15 bases between them. DNA for the CDR3: TGCGCCAGCGGGCGGAAGAGGTGGACCGGGGAGCTGTTTTTT. Translating gives CASGRKRWTGELFF.

V is TRBV7-2 and J is TRBJ1-1; possibly TRBD1 for D (5 bases). The CDR3 totals 17 residues. The V end was cut by 6 bases, the J end by 2 bases, with 22 bases between. Germline V CDR1 and CDR2: SGHTA, FQGNSA. CDR3 in amino acids: CASSLGGRRAGNTEAFF. CDR3 bases: TGTGCCAGCAGTCTCGGGGGACGACGGGCGGGTAACACTGAAGCTTTCTTT.

This clonotype showed up many times. The chain couples TRBV7-9 to TRBJ2-5; 10 bases line up with TRBD1. CDR3 length: 15 residues. The junction had 5 bases not matched to a gene; V was cut back by 5 bases and J by 2 bases. Germline V CDR1 and CDR2: SEHNR, FQNEAQ (reference sequence). The CDR3 is CASSRQGAKQETQYF. The CDR3 DNA reads TGTGCCAGCAGCAGACAGGGGGCGAAACAAGAGACCCAGTACTTC.

The chain is built from TRBV2 and TRBJ1-5; 10 bases match TRBD1. This CDR3 has 15 amino acids. Germline CDR1 is SNHLY and CDR2 is FYNNEI. Trimming removed 6 bases from V and 0 bases from J; junction bases left unmatched: 2. The CDR3 reads CASRGTGVSNQPQHF. The CDR3 DNA follows: TGTGCCAGCAGGGGGACAGGGGTTAGCAATCAGCCCCAGCATTTT.

In its sample, this clonotype was seen a few times. The chain is built from TRBV12-3 or TRBV12-4 and TRBJ1-4; 8 nucleotides agree with TRBD1. V dropped 10 bases and J dropped 0; count of bases not matched to a gene: 10. CDR3 length: 16 residues. CDR3 region: CAIRRTGNSTNEKLFF. The CDR3 DNA sequence: TGTGCCATCAGACGGACAGGGAATTCAACTAATGAAAAACTGTTTTTT.

For this clonotype: A much more abundant neighbour one base away suggests this may be a read error. The chain is built from TRBV5-1 and TRBJ1-4, with a weak D call TRBD1 (6 bases). V was shortened by 0 bases and J by 8 bases, with 20 bases between the two germline ends. The V gene's germline CDR1 is SGHRS and CDR2 YFSETQ. The CDR3 is 17 amino acids. Here the CDR3 DNA reads TGCGCCAGCAGCTTGGTACCCCGCCCGGACAGTGTCGAAAAACTGTTTTTT. Its translation is CASSLVPRPDSVEKLFF. Using reference TRBV5-1 and TRBJ1-4 for the parts outside the CDR3, the full variable domain is KAGVTQTPRYLIKTRGQQVTLSCSPISGHRSVSWYQQTPGQGLQFLFEYFSETQRNKGNFPGRFSGRQFSNSRSEMNVSTLELGDSALYLCASSLVPRPDSVEKLFFGSGTQLSVL.

To note about this clonotype: In this CDR3 the conserved last residue, phenylalanine or tryptophan, is missing, so a read error is likely. No DNA is shown, since the ends of the CDR3 on it are uncertain; the CDR3 is the one TCRdb lists. The rearrangement joins TRBV12-3 or TRBV12-4 to TRBJ2-5; the table's D call TRBD1 went unverified against the DNA. Ends included, the CDR3 has 10 residues. The CDR3 protein is CASSAGTGGY.

This clonotype was observed a few times. The chain couples TRBV6-5 to TRBJ2-7, with TRBD1 identical over 8 bases. V was pared by 2 bases and J by 1 base, with 4 bases of the junction left unmatched. Germline-derived CDR1 and CDR2 are MNHEY and SVGAGI. The CDR3 is made up of 15 amino acids. CDR3 sequence (DNA): TGTGCCAGCAGTTACGGAGGACAGGGTTCCTACGAGCAGTACTTC. It specifies CASSYGGQGSYEQYF.

This chain uses TRBV7-9 with TRBJ2-7; weak D call: TRBD1 (5 bases). Germline V lookup: CDR1 SEHNR, CDR2 FQNEAQ (reference sequence). There are 14 residues in the CDR3. Trimming shortened V by 7 bases and J by 3 bases, and 16 bases separated the two germline ends. The CDR3 nucleotides read TGTGCCAGCACCCCGGCGAACAGGCACTACGAGCAGTACTTC. This codes for CASTPANRHYEQYF.

This rearrangement joins TRBV7-2 to TRBJ2-7; 9 nucleotides align to TRBD1. Germline CDR1 SGHTA, CDR2 FQGNSA. V lost 6 bases and J lost 3; bases outside the gene matches: 9. The CDR3 has 15 residues. DNA for the CDR3: TGTGCCAGCAGGTCTGGGACAGGGTGGATCTACGAGCAGTACTTC. Its translation: CASRSGTGWIYEQYF.

This clonotype showed up many times. The chain carries TRBV7-8 and TRBJ1-1, with 9 bases lining up with TRBD1. The trim removed 7 bases at V and 6 bases at J, leaving 9 bases unmatched. The CDR3 is 14 amino acids. CDR1 and CDR2 (germline): SGHVS, FQNEAQ. CDR3 sequence (DNA): TGTGCCAGCATCGGGACAGGGTTTAAAGCTGAAGCTTTCTTT. As protein: CASIGTGFKAEAFF. The full variable domain, with the rest looked up from reference TRBV7-8 and TRBJ1-1, is GAGVSQSPRYKVAKRGQDVALRCDPISGHVSLFWYQQALGQGPEFLTYFQNEAQLDKSGLPSDRFFAERPEGSVSTLKIQRTQQEDSAVYLCASIGTGFKAEAFFGQGTRLTVV.

This chain connects TRBV13 to TRBJ2-2, with 12 bases that match TRBD2. Germline lookup yields CDR1 PRHDT and CDR2 FYEKMQ (reference sequence). There are 16 residues in the CDR3. Trimming took 3 bases from V and 5 from J; bases not matched to a gene: 4. CDR3 loop: CASSLMLAGGTGELFF. CDR3 nucleotides: TGTGCCAGCAGCTTGATGCTAGCGGGAGGGACCGGGGAGCTGTTTTTT.

This sequence joins TRBV7-3 and TRBJ1-1; the match to TRBD1 covers 9 bases. V lost 1 base, J lost 6 bases, and 3 bases stayed unmatched. The CDR3 consists of 14 residues. Germline V gene data show CDR1 as SGHTA and CDR2 as FQGTGA. The CDR3 loop reads CASSLKTGGAEAFF. DNA of the CDR3: TGTGCCAGCAGCTTAAAGACAGGGGGAGCTGAAGCTTTCTTT. Full variable domain (outside the CDR3, taken from reference TRBV7-3 and TRBJ1-1): GAGVSQTPSNKVTEKGKYVELRCDPISGHTALYWYRQSLGQGPEFLIYFQGTGAADDSGLPNDRFFAVRPEGSVSTLKIQRTERGDSAVYLCASSLKTGGAEAFFGQGTRLTVV.

This clonotype was counted ten times or more. The chain carries TRBV20-1 and TRBJ1-3; D remains unclear. V dropped 6 bases and J dropped 4 bases, with 10 bases sitting between them. The V gene's germline CDR1 is DFQATT and CDR2 SNEGSKA (reference sequence). CDR3 length equals 12 residues. DNA of the CDR3: TGCAGTGCACCGAGCCAGGGAAACACCATATATTTT. This encodes CSAPSQGNTIYF.

The J gene is TRBJ1-6, the V gene TRBV10-3, with 7 positions matching TRBD1. The CDR3 runs to 14 residues. The J segment lost 8 bases and the V segment lost 3 bases, leaving 4 bases of the junction unmatched. The germline CDR1 and CDR2 sequences are ENHRY and SYGVKD. CDR3 sequence: CAISEDRAYSPLHF. In DNA, the CDR3 is TGTGCCATCAGTGAAGACAGGGCCTATTCACCCCTCCACTTT.